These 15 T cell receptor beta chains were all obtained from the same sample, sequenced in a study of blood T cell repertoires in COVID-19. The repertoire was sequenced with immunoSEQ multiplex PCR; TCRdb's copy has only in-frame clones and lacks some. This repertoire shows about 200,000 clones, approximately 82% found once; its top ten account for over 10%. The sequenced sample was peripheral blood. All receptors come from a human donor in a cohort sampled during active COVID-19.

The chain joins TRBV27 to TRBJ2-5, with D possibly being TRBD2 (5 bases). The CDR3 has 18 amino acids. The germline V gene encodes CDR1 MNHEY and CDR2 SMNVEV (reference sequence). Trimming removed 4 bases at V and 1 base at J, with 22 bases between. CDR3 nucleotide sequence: TGTGCCAGCAGTTCACCCTTAAAACTACTAGGAGCCCAAGAGACCCAGTACTTC. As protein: CASSSPLKLLGAQETQYF.

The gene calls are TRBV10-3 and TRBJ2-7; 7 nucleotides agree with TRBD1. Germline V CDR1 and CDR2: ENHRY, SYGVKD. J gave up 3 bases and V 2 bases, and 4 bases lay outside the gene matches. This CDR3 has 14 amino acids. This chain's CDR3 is CAISEGTVVYEQYF. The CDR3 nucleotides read TGTGCCATCAGTGAGGGGACAGTTGTCTACGAGCAGTACTTC.

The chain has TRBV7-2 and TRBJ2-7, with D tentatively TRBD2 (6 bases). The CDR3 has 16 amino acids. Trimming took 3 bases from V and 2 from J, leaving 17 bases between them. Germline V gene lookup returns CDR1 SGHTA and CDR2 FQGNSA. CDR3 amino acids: CASSFRAGTLTYEQYF. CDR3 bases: TGTGCCAGCAGCTTTAGGGCCGGGACTCTTACCTACGAGCAGTACTTC.

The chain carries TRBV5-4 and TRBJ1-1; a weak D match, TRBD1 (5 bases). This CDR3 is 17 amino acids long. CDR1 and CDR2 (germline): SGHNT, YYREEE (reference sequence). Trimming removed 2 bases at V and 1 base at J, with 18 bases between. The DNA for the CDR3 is TGTGCCAGCAGCTTCGGCACCCCCGCAGGGCCGAACACTGAAGCTTTCTTT. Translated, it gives CASSFGTPAGPNTEAFF.

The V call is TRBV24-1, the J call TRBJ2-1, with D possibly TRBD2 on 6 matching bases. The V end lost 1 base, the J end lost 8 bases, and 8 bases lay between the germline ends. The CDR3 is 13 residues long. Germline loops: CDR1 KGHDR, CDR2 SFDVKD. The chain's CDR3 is CATSDFERDEQFF. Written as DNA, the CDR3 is TGTGCCACCAGTGATTTTGAGCGGGATGAGCAGTTCTTC.

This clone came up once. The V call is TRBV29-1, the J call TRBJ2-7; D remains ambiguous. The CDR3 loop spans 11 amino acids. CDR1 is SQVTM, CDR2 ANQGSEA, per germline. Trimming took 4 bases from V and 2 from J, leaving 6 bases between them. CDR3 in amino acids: CSVVQAYEQYF. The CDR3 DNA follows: TGCAGCGTTGTTCAGGCCTACGAGCAGTACTTC.

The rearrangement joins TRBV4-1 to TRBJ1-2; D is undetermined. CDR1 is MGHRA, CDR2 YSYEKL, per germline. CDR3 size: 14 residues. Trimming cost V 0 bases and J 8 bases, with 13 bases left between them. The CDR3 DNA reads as TGCGCCAGCAGCCAAGATCCGGGGATCGACGGCTACACCTTC. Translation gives CASSQDPGIDGYTF.

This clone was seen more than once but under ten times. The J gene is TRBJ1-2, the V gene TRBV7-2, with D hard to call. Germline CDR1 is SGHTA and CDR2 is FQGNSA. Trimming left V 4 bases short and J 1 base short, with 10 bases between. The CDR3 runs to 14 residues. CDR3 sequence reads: CASSSENSNYGYTF. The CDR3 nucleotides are TGTGCCAGCAGCTCCGAAAACAGTAACTATGGCTACACCTTC.

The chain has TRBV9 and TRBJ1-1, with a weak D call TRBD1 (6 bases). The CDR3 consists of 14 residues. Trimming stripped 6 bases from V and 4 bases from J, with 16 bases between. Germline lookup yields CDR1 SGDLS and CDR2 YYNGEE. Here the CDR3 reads CASTPGGTLTEAFF. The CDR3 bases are TGTGCCAGCACCCCCGGGGGGACACTCACTGAAGCTTTCTTT.

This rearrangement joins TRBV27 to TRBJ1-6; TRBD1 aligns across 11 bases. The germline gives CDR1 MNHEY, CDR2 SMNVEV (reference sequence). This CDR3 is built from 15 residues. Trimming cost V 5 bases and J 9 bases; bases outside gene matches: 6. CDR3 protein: CASSIGTGGSSPLHF. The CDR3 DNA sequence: TGTGCCAGCAGTATCGGGACAGGGGGAAGTTCACCCCTCCACTTT.

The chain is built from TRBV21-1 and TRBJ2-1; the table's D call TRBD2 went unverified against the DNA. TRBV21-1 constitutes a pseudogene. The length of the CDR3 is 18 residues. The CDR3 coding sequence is TGTGCCAGCAGCAAAGAGGGGGGACTAGCGATCTCCTACAATGAGCAGTTCTTC. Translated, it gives CASSKEGGLAISYNEQFF.

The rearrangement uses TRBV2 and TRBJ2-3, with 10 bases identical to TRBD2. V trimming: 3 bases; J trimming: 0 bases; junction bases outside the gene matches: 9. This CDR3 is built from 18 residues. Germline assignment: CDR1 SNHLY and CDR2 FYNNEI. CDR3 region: CASSEGVAGGFSTDTQYF. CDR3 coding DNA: TGTGCCAGCAGTGAGGGAGTAGCGGGAGGTTTTAGCACAGATACGCAGTATTTT.

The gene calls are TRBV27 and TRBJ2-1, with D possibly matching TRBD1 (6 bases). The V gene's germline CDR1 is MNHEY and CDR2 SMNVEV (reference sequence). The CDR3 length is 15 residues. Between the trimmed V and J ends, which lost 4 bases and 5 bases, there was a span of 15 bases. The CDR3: CASSSRLDRNNEQFF. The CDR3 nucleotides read TGTGCCAGCAGTTCTCGGCTCGACAGGAACAATGAGCAGTTCTTC.

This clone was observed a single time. As DNA, the CDR3 is TGTGCCAGCAGCAAACGACCCCCCGGGACACCGTTCTCCTACGAGCAGTACTTC. Translating gives CASSKRPPGTPFSYEQYF. This chain links TRBV21-1 with TRBJ2-7; the table's D gene call, TRBD1, was not cross checked with the DNA. TRBV21-1 is a pseudogene segment. The CDR3 covers 18 residues.

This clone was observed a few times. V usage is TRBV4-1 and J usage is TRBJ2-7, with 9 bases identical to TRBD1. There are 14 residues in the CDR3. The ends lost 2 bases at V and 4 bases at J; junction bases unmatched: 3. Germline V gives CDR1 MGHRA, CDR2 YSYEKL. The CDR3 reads CASSQQQGAYEQYF. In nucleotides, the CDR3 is TGCGCCAGCAGCCAACAACAGGGGGCTTACGAGCAGTACTTC.